This entry concerns a single T cell receptor (beta chain). Antigen specificity is unknown. TCRdb's table, derived via immunoSEQ multiplex PCR, lists solely in-frame clones and lacks some. The sample holds over 1.4 million clones, 95% to 97% seen once. These data originate in a study of shared clonotypes between healthy human individuals. Study as a whole: Plates per donor: three CD4 naive, three CD4 memory, two CD8 naive, one CD8 memory.

This CDR3 is 15 amino acids long. Germline V lookup: CDR1 MDHEN, CDR2 SYDVKM. V was cut by 6 bases and J by 5 bases, with 19 bases left in between. Study-wide findings and caveats: On the whole, naive subsets had larger estimated richness than memory subsets had. Shared clonotypes: roughly 4.5% naive CD4, 3.5% to 4% naive CD8, around 2.2% memory CD4, roughly 0.4% memory CD8.

Material: naive CD4+ T cells sorted from blood. The subset: CD45RA+ positively selected. The clonotype comes from a man younger than 40 in good health. The V gene is TRBV28, the J gene TRBJ1-2, with D unresolved. The CDR3 region is CASSTKAGDLYGYTF. CDR3 nucleotide sequence: TGTGCCAGCAGCACCAAGGCAGGAGACCTATATGGCTACACCTTC.